This T cell receptor (beta chain) was obtained from a study of graft-versus-host responses after intestinal transplantation. TCRdb's table, derived via immunoSEQ multiplex PCR, lists solely in-frame clones and lacks some. The data hold some 100,000 clones, with more than 85% observed a single time. This CDR3 spans 15 amino acids. With 6 bases removed from V and 0 bases from J, the gap between germline ends came to 12 bases. CDR1 and CDR2 (germline): SNHLY, FYNNEI. Study results and limitations: Some GvH clones appeared in ileal mucosa or blood before recipient bone marrow.

As for this clone: Its matching antigen is unknown.

The chain couples TRBV2 to TRBJ1-5; tentative D call: TRBD1 (6 bases). The sequencing here drew on unstimulated CD4+ T cells sorted from spleen or lymph node cells, taken before transplant. The sequence came from a human donor who was the organ donor for an intestinal transplant. The DNA for the CDR3 is TGTGCCAGCAGATCCCGGGACACTAGCAATCAGCCCCAGCATTTT. Translating gives CASRSRDTSNQPQHF.